These T cell receptor beta chains were read from a single sample in a study of vaccination and CD4 T cells after COVID-19. Their antigens remain unidentified. TCRdb reprocessed the PCR reads with MiXCR, giving one entry per CDR3 protein. The sample lists 10,000 to 15,000 distinct CDR3 sequences; about 36% were seen once. The sequenced material came from cultured CD4+ T cells from blood. These receptors were collected from a human donor with COVID-19. CDR3s include the opening cysteine and the closing phenylalanine or tryptophan. D genes are given only for firm matches. The size field is filled for only some rows; it gives once, few, many or a size class.

NA	TRBV6-4	TRBJ2-3	medium-sized	14	CASSLGDLTDTQYF	TGTGCCAGCAGCCTGGGGGATCTCACAGATACGCAGTATTTT
TRBD1	TRBV18	TRBJ1-5	NA	14	CASSPGQANQPQHF	TGTGCCAGCTCACCGGGACAGGCAAATCAGCCCCAGCATTTT
NA	TRBV7-6	TRBJ2-7	NA	13	CASSLTDLYEQYF	TGTGCCAGCAGCTTGACGGATCTGTACGAGCAGTACTTC
NA	TRBV5-5	TRBJ2-5	NA	16	CASSLIRARGQETQYF	TGTGCCAGCAGCTTAATAAGGGCCCGGGGCCAAGAGACCCAGTACTTC
NA	TRBV7-6	TRBJ2-3	NA	13	CASSFSGTDTQYF	TGTGCCAGCAGCTTCAGTGGCACAGATACGCAGTATTTT
TRBD1	TRBV28	TRBJ1-5	NA	16	CASRPGQVRHTQPQHF	TGTGCCAGCAGACCGGGACAGGTAAGACACACTCAGCCCCAGCATTTT
NA	TRBV12-3/TRBV12-4	TRBJ2-3	few	13	CASRVRDTDTQYF	TGTGCCAGCAGGGTCCGGGACACAGATACGCAGTATTTT
TRBD1	TRBV12-3/TRBV12-4	TRBJ1-2	NA	16	CASSPPTGETGAGYTF	TGTGCCAGCAGTCCGCCGACAGGGGAGACCGGAGCTGGCTACACCTTC
NA	TRBV7-6	TRBJ2-6	NA	13	CASSLAGANVLTF	TGTGCCAGCAGCTTAGCTGGGGCCAACGTCCTGACTTTC
TRBD1	TRBV6-1	TRBJ1-6	few	15	CASRPDRGNNSPLHF	TGTGCCAGCAGACCAGACAGGGGCAATAATTCACCCCTCCACTTT
TRBD1	TRBV29-1	TRBJ1-1	once	12	CSVAGRGREAFF	TGCAGCGTTGCCGGGAGGGGGCGTGAAGCTTTCTTT
NA	TRBV20-1	TRBJ2-2	few	15	CSARAGTAGTGELFF	TGCAGTGCTAGAGCCGGGACGGCAGGAACCGGGGAGCTGTTTTTT
TRBD2	TRBV10-1	TRBJ2-1	few	18	CASSETLPTSGGPSEQFF	TGCGCCAGCAGTGAGACGCTTCCGACTAGCGGGGGGCCCAGTGAGCAGTTCTTC
TRBD2	TRBV5-1	TRBJ2-7	NA	18	CASSLDSLAGGISYEQYF	TGCGCCAGCAGCTTGGATAGTCTAGCGGGGGGTATCTCCTACGAGCAGTACTTC
NA	TRBV10-3	TRBJ1-3	few	13	CAISSPSGNTIYF	TGTGCCATCAGTAGCCCCTCTGGAAACACCATATATTTT
NA	TRBV6-1	TRBJ1-1	NA	14	CASSEGRRITEAFF	TGTGCCAGCAGTGAAGGGCGGAGAATCACTGAAGCTTTCTTT
NA	TRBV15	TRBJ1-3	NA	17	CATSRFLGALSGNTIYF	TGTGCCACCAGCAGGTTCCTCGGTGCGCTCTCTGGAAACACCATATATTTT
NA	TRBV18	TRBJ2-5	NA	15	CASSPPYGAQETQYF	TGTGCCAGCTCACCACCATACGGGGCCCAAGAGACCCAGTACTTC
NA	TRBV21-1	TRBJ2-7	few	15	CASSNGRVDSYEQYF	TGTGCCAGCAGCAATGGGAGGGTGGACTCCTACGAGCAGTACTTC
TRBD1	TRBV23-1	TRBJ2-5	few	14	CASSPGQGRKTQYF	TGCGCCAGCAGTCCGGGACAGGGGAGAAAGACCCAGTACTTC
NA	TRBV6-2/TRBV6-3	TRBJ2-6	NA	14	CASSAGFGANVLTF	TGTGCCAGCAGTGCAGGGTTCGGGGCCAACGTCCTGACTTTC
NA	TRBV6-1	TRBJ2-7	once	14	CASSALTRGNEQYF	TGTGCCAGCAGTGCTTTGACCCGGGGGAACGAGCAGTACTTC
NA	TRBV10-3	TRBJ2-2	few	13	CAIRTENTGELFF	TGTGCCATCAGGACAGAGAACACCGGGGAGCTGTTTTTT
NA	TRBV7-2	TRBJ2-4	NA	14	CASRVGGGTDIQYF	TGTGCCAGCAGGGTAGGAGGGGGCACGGACATTCAGTACTTC
NA	TRBV7-3	TRBJ2-3	few	11	CASSLADTQYF	TGTGCCAGCAGCCTAGCAGATACGCAGTATTTT
TRBD1	TRBV6-1	TRBJ2-7	NA	14	CASTTGQGAGEQYF	TGTGCCAGCACCACCGGACAGGGGGCAGGCGAGCAGTACTTC